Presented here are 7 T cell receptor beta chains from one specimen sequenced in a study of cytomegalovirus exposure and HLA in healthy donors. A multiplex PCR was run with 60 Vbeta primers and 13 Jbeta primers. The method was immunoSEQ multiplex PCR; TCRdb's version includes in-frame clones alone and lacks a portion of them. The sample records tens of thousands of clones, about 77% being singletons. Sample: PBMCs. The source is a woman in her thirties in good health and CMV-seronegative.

The CDR3 bases are TGTGCCAGCAGCGGGGGACAGCCCCCCGGTCCGATGGGTTTTCGGTGCACCTTC. It codes for CASSGGQPPGPMGFRCTF. This rearrangement joins TRBV5-5 to TRBJ1-2, with TRBD1 matching 7 bases. From germline, CDR1 is SGHKS and CDR2 YYEKEE (reference sequence). With V trimmed by 4 bases and J by 13 bases, 28 bases remained unmatched. This CDR3 is built from 18 residues.

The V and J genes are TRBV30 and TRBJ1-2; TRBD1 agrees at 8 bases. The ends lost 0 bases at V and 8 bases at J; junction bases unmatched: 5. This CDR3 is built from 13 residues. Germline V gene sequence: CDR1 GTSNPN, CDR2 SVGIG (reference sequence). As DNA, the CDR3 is TGTGCCTGGAGTGTCCAGGGGGCGAGGGGCTACACCTTC. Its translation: CAWSVQGARGYTF.

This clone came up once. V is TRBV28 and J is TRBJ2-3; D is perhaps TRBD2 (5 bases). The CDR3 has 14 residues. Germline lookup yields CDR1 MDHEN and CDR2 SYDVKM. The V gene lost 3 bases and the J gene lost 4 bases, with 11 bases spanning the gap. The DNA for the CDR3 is TGTGCCAGCAGTTTTCAAGGGAGAGCAGATACGCAGTATTTT. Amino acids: CASSFQGRADTQYF.

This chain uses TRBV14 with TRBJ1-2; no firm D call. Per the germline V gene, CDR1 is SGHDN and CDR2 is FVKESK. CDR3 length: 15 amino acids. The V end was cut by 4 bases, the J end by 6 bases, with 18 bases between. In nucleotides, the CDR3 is TGTGCCAGCAGCCGTCAGACGGGGATTGGAAATGGCTACACCTTC. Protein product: CASSRQTGIGNGYTF.

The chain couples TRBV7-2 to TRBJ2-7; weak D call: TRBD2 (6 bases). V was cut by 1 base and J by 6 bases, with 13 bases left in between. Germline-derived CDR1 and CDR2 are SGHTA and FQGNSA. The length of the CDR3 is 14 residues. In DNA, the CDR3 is TGTGCCAGCAGCTTAGAGGGGACTTCGGGCGAGCAGTACTTC. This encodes CASSLEGTSGEQYF.

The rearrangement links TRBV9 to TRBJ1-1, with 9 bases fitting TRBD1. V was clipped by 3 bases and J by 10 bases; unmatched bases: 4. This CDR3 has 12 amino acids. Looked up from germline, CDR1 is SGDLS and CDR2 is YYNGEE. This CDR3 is CASSGRDRVAFF. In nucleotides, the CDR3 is TGTGCCAGCAGCGGGCGGGACAGGGTAGCTTTCTTT. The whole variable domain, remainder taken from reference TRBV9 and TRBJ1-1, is DSGVTQTPKHLITATGQRVTLRCSPRSGDLSVYWYQQSLDQGLQFLIQYYNGEERAKGNILERFSAQQFPDLHSELNLSSLELGDSALYFCASSGRDRVAFFGQGTRLTVV.

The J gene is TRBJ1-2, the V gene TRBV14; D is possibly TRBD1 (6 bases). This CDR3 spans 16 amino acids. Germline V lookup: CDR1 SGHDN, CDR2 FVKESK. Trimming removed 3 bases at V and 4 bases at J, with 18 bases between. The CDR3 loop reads CASSHDGQKGGYGYTF. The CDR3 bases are TGTGCCAGCAGCCATGATGGACAGAAAGGGGGCTATGGCTACACCTTC.